This TCR beta chain was documented in a study of shared clonotypes between healthy human individuals (dated by TCRdb to the early 2020s). With regard to the full study: Three men and a couple of women, aged 18 to 49 years, made up the cohort. For each donor, CD4 naive and CD4 memory were each given three plates, CD8 naive was given two plates, and CD8 memory was given one plate. Different laboratories and diverse techniques were used to prepare libraries and sequence TCR repertoires, to increase sequencing depth and limit assay-specific biases. Blood TCR repertoires of about five healthy adults were deeply sequenced to estimate repertoire size and the extent of clonotype sharing between individuals. Per donor, leukapheresis produced somewhere between about 0.94 and 9.5 billion PBMCs.

Using the deep immunoSEQ assay, TCR CDR3 regions were amplified from genomic DNA by multiplex PCR. For each cell subset, the extracted genomic DNA was distributed evenly across all wells of several immunoSEQ 96-well plates, and each plate served as one replicate. For sorted subsets, 150 to 200 ng genomic DNA, equal to 30,000 to 35,000 T cell genomes, was loaded into each replicate PCR. Purified libraries were measured with a Qubit 3.0 fluorometer, size-checked on a Bioanalyzer 2100, and measured again with the KAPA Library Quantification kit. Every immunoSEQ 96-well plate was sequenced on a dedicated single-read 150-cycle Illumina NextSeq 550 flow cell. On the authors' methods: Because only junctional sequences without quality scores were contained in the immunoSEQ output, filtering matching that applied to full-length reads could not be performed. To assign V/J genes and CDR3, sequences were annotated using PyIR, a Python wrapper for IgBLAST v1.9, with IMGT germline references. Reads with weak V/J assignments (E-value above 1e-6), missing CDR3, stop codons, out-of-frame junctions, or ambiguous translated residues were removed. V3J clonotypes were defined by identical inferred V gene, J gene, and CDR3 amino acid sequence. Percentage overlap between repertoires was calculated by dividing the number of shared unique clonotypes by the size of the smaller repertoire. Richness of each repertoire was evaluated using RTK rarefaction, the Chao1 estimator, and Recon v2.1 estimates of unobserved clonotypes. For all TCRbeta clonotypes obtained by the gDNA method from a few donors, generation probabilities were computed with OLGA. TCRdb took over this immuneACCESS table, retaining in-frame rearrangements with V and J assigned. Such tables are incomplete; in checked studies, under half of the missing clones stem from an unresolved V gene, and the remainder is unexplained. V and J calls and clone size are as listed in that table; D and trimming were resolved from the DNA. Within this sample are 2 million to 3 million clones, with 93% of them counted one time only. In total, the top ten clones hold 0.35% to 0.45% of the sample.

The donors were healthy, HIV-negative adults who had no recently reported acute infections or vaccinations. Every donor was a Caucasian adult living in Nashville, Tennessee, USA. CD4+ T cells were enriched by magnetic negative selection; naive cells were then positively selected on CD45RA, and the negative fraction formed the memory subset. Blood was collected by leukapheresis, and PBMCs were isolated by Ficoll-Histopaque density gradient centrifugation and then cryopreserved in liquid nitrogen vapor phase. Analytical flow cytometry was used to check the purity and quantity of every magnetically sorted T cell population. From each sorted fraction, genomic DNA was isolated and quantified by UV absorbance on a Nanodrop 2000c. The paper's findings and limits, for the study overall: Higher generation probabilities were observed for clonotypes shared by all four sorted-subset donors than for non-shared clonotypes. Pairwise subsampling indicated that sequencing depth was expected to affect the degree of clonotype sharing among donors. Approximately 5% of naive CD4, 3.5% of naive CD8, roughly 2.5% of memory CD4, and around 0.42% of memory CD8 clonotypes were shared across several donors. Estimated clonotype richness was generally larger for naive than for memory subsets. Rarefaction of sorted-subset datasets indicated incomplete sequencing despite the large sequencing depth. The small number of donors limited the genetic and exposure-history diversity represented. Sampling was restricted to blood, and TCR repertoires in tissues likely differ from the TCR repertoires found in blood.

Details on this clone: Its recognized antigen is unknown. Per-base quality was not reported, and no clone a single base away is much larger than it.

Sequenced: naive CD4+ T cells from PBMCs. Interpreted using the paper, the cell subset or site label stands for: CD45RA+ positively selected. The source of this sequence is a man younger than 35 in good health. Some clones in this sample may be carry-over from other donors' samples.

The base sequence is TGTGCCAGCAGCTCCAGGTCGGGGACTAGCGGGAGGGCCGGCAATGAGCAGTTCTTC. This translates into CASSSRSGTSGRAGNEQFF. The rearrangement combines TRBV11-2 with TRBJ2-1; a stretch of 16 junction bases matches TRBD2. After removal of 4 bases from V and 6 bases from J, the junction retains 12 bases not matched to a gene. Looking up the germline V gene yields CDR1 SGHAT and CDR2 FQNNGV. Measured from the cysteine to the phenylalanine, the CDR3 is 19 residues long. Of all the DNA, just the CDR3 is kept, 57 bases in frame from base 1.